This paragraph covers one TCR beta chain sequence. This specimen comes from a study of CD8 T cells in Susac syndrome. Sequencing of TCR beta was performed on blood CD8+ and CD4+ T cells. With random hexamers, reverse transcription was performed on about 0.5 to 1 ug of RNA. An immunoSEQ multiplex PCR generated amplified TCR beta CDR3 products spanning 54 Vbeta and 13 Jbeta. TCRdb processed the immunoSEQ multiplex PCR reads anew with MiXCR; each CDR3 protein has one entry. Here the sample spans over 200,000 distinct CDR3 sequences, approximately 95% being singletons. J gave up 5 bases and V 6 bases, and 4 bases lay outside the gene matches. The CDR3 extends over 14 amino acids.

Sequenced material: CD4+ T cells from PBMCs. The V and J genes are TRBV12-3 or TRBV12-4 and TRBJ1-6; TRBD1 matches 7 bases. This TCR was sampled from a human donor with multiple sclerosis. The CDR3 DNA reads TGTGCCAGCAGACCGGGACAGCATAATTCACCCCTCCACTTT. It specifies CASRPGQHNSPLHF.